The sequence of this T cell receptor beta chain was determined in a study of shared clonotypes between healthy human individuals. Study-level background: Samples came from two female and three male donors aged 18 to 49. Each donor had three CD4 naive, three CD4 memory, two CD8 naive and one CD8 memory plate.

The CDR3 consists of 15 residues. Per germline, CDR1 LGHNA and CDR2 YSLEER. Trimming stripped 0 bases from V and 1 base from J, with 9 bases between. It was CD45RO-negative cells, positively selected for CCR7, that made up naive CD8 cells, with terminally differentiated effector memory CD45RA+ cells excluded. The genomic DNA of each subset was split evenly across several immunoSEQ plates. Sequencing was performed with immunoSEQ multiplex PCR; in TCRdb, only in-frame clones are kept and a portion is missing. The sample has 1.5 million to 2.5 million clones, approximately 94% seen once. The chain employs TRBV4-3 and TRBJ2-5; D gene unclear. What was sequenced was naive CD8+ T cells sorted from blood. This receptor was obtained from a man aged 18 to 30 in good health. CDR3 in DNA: TGCGCCAGCAGCCAAGATCACGGGTCCCAAGAGACCCAGTACTTC. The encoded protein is CASSQDHGSQETQYF.